Listed below are T cell receptor beta chains from one sample, sequenced in a study of T cell responses to AZD1222 COVID-19 vaccine. Here immunoSEQ multiplex PCR was the method, and the copy in TCRdb shows in-frame clones only, minus some. In the table there are some 170,000 clones, about 87% of which are singletons. Sample: peripheral blood, taken 28 days after the second dose of the MenACWY control vaccine. Every receptor here comes from an adult who received the MenACWY meningococcal vaccine as a control. Both conserved end residues are trimmed from each CDR3.

v_call cdr3_length cdr3_aa
TRBV4-1 14 ASSQGLAGDTDTQY
TRBV5-6 14 ASSLEGRGRGQPQH
TRBV7-2 16 ASSLGLGKGPYRETQY
TRBV27 13 ASSSRMTGIDEQY
TRBV13 11 ASSGGVNTEAF
TRBV27 12 ASSSDRFSYEQY
TRBV15 10 ATSMDSYEQY
TRBV2 11 ASSNIQGTEQF
TRBV10-1 10 ASSTGDSPLH
TRBV28 12 ASSTSGRAYEQY
TRBV5-1 12 ASTPDRGNYGYT
TRBV7-9 13 ASSLDPGRVNEQF
TRBV6-2/TRBV6-3 10 ASSYRAYGYT
TRBV24-1 12 ATSDTRRINEQY
TRBV3-1/TRBV3-2 16 ASSQEPGGEREPYEQY
TRBV9 13 ASSVERGSGYGYT
TRBV2 13 ASSERGRRNQPQH
TRBV19 10 ASSTMADSVY
TRBV28 11 AGQNGSHYGYT
TRBV28 10 ATNRVNYGYT
TRBV3-1/TRBV3-2 12 ASSQELRGNGYT
TRBV28 12 ASTRQGAGAEAF
TRBV27 11 ASRKQGSYGYT
TRBV5-5 14 ASSLASSGRFYEQY
TRBV6-2/TRBV6-3 12 ASSWVADNQPQH
TRBV7-9 16 ASSRRSGAFSSYNEQF